This TCR beta chain was recovered during a study of blood T cell repertoires in COVID-19. Per the original data handling: Estimation of nucleated cell counts was performed using reference gene primer amplification. Method: immunoSEQ multiplex PCR; TCRdb's copy keeps in-frame clones and lacks some. The V and J calls and clone size are taken from that table; D and trimming were inferred from the DNA. The sample lists about 240,000 clones; about 89% were seen once. Germline V gene data show CDR1 as MGHRA and CDR2 as YSYEKL. The ends lost 3 bases at V and 0 bases at J; junction bases unmatched: 13. The CDR3 consists of 18 residues. Recruits, aged roughly 18 to 100 years, lived in 24 US areas. Assignment of participants to cohorts was predicated upon participant-reported clinical history.

The chain uses TRBV4-1 and TRBJ1-2; 7 bases agree with TRBD1. This sequence originates from a woman aged 25 to 45 who had recovered from COVID-19. Sequencing used PBMCs or T cells enriched from blood (not recorded which). CDR3 amino acids: CASSHTYASGGTNYGYTF. Written as DNA, the CDR3 is TGCGCCAGCAGCCATACCTACGCTTCAGGGGGAACTAACTATGGCTACACCTTC.